This T cell receptor (beta chain) is drawn from a study of somatic mutations in cytotoxic T cells in rheumatoid arthritis. Background on the study: After diagnosis, patient blood (over 29 ml EDTA) was drawn right away, before any treatment was given.

Assay used: immunoSEQ multiplex PCR; TCRdb lists only in-frame clones, some missing. The sample holds some 20,000 clones, approximately 83% seen once. A remark on this clone: Its antigen is still unknown.

Study conclusions and caveats: Unlike healthy controls, rheumatoid arthritis patients had CD8+ clonality that increased with age. Each of about an eighth of the 65 patients had a largest CD8+ clone that made up more than 20% of CD8+ cells.

This sequence originates from an adult with rheumatoid arthritis. Sequences were obtained from CD8+ T cells sorted from blood.

The CDR3 sequence: CASSLDLSSLNEQFF. As DNA, the CDR3 is TGTGCCAGCAGCTTGGATCTTAGCTCCTTAAATGAGCAGTTCTTC. The rearrangement uses TRBV5-6 and TRBJ2-1; D is unclear. This CDR3 is 15 amino acids long. With 0 bases removed from V and 7 bases from J, the gap between germline ends came to 14 bases. CDR1 and CDR2 from the germline V gene are SGHDT and YYEEEE. Complete variable domain (other parts from reference TRBV5-6 and TRBJ2-1): DAGVTQSPTHLIKTRGQQVTLRCSPKSGHDTVSWYQQALGQGPQFIFQYYEEEERQRGNFPDRFSGHQFPNYSSELNVNALLLGDSALYLCASSLDLSSLNEQFFGPGTRLTVL.